This T cell receptor (beta chain) came from a study of cytomegalovirus exposure and HLA in healthy donors. Of note for this clone: Other DNA sequences from this sample encode an identical CDR3 as well.

In the PCR, 60 Vbeta and 13 Jbeta primers were used. Here immunoSEQ multiplex PCR was the method, and the copy in TCRdb shows in-frame clones only, minus some. The table includes about 98,000 clones, about three quarters detected once. CDR1 and CDR2 (germline): SNHLY, FYNNEI. This CDR3 spans 14 amino acids. Trimming left V 5 bases short and J 0 bases short, with 8 bases between. The receptor was isolated from a man aged 35-49 years in good health and CMV-seronegative. The V call is TRBV2, the J call TRBJ1-5; D possibly corresponds to TRBD1 (5 bases). The sequenced material came from PBMCs. The CDR3 loop is CASSQGYSNQPQHF. In nucleotides, the CDR3 is TGTGCCAGCAGTCAGGGATATAGCAATCAGCCCCAGCATTTT.